These 17 T cell receptor beta chains were all obtained from the same sample, sequenced in a study of graft-versus-host responses after intestinal transplantation. The repertoire was sequenced with immunoSEQ multiplex PCR; TCRdb's copy has only in-frame clones and lacks some. Seen here are some 15,000 clones, 82% observed once, and the top ten hold approximately 5%. Once graft tissue had been processed, intraepithelial and lamina propria lymphocytes were released. The source material was ileum tissue, sampled 17 days after transplant. The receptor set was obtained from a human patient who received an intestinal transplant, so some T cells may come from the graft donor.

The V gene is TRBV4-1, the J gene TRBJ2-1; 11 bases line up with TRBD2. Losses at the gene ends were 8 bases for V and 7 bases for J; bases not matched to a gene: 7. This CDR3 has 14 residues. The germline gives CDR1 MGHRA, CDR2 YSYEKL. The CDR3: CASALAGGSNEQFF. For the CDR3, the DNA is TGCGCCAGCGCTTTAGCGGGAGGGTCGAATGAGCAGTTCTTC.

The V call is TRBV27, the J call TRBJ1-3, with D uncertain. The CDR3 runs to 13 residues. Trimming cost V 3 bases and J 4 bases, with 7 bases left between them. The V gene's germline CDR1 is MNHEY and CDR2 SMNVEV (reference sequence). CDR3 region: CASSFQPGNTIYF. CDR3 sequence (DNA): TGTGCCAGCAGTTTTCAGCCGGGAAACACCATATATTTT.

The chain carries TRBV27 and TRBJ2-5; D unresolved. CDR1 and CDR2 from the germline V gene are MNHEY and SMNVEV (reference sequence). This CDR3 is 16 amino acids long. The ends were cut back, 6 bases at V and 5 bases at J, with 22 bases in the middle. The CDR3, as DNA: TGTGCCAGCAGACCAACTTCCAGGAGAGTTCAGGAGACCCAGTACTTC. Encoded protein: CASRPTSRRVQETQYF.

The J gene is TRBJ2-2, the V gene TRBV2; D gene ambiguous. CDR1 SNHLY and CDR2 FYNNEI come from the germline V gene. V lost 2 bases and J lost 5, with 6 bases in between. The CDR3 contains 13 residues. The CDR3 reads CASSERSTGELFF. For the CDR3, the DNA is TGTGCCAGCAGTGAACGGTCGACCGGGGAGCTGTTTTTT.

The chain joins TRBV11-2 to TRBJ2-1; 11 nucleotides agree with TRBD2. Trimming cost V 0 bases and J 10 bases; bases outside gene matches: 8. Germline CDR1 SGHAT, CDR2 FQNNGV. The CDR3 has 16 amino acids. This CDR3 reads CASSLDRLAGGLEQFF. The CDR3 DNA is TGTGCCAGCAGCTTAGATCGTCTAGCGGGAGGCTTGGAGCAGTTCTTC.

The chain has TRBV9 and TRBJ1-1, with D perhaps matching TRBD1 (5 bases). CDR3 length equals 14 residues. The germline CDR1 and CDR2 sequences are SGDLS and YYNGEE. The V gene lost 0 bases and the J gene lost 5 bases, with 11 bases spanning the gap. CDR3 in DNA: TGTGCCAGCAGCGTAGGTTGGGGGAGTACTGAAGCTTTCTTT. It is translated as CASSVGWGSTEAFF.

This chain uses TRBV28 with TRBJ2-7; 9 bases are shared with TRBD1. CDR1 MDHEN and CDR2 SYDVKM come from the germline V gene. The CDR3 sequence is 15 residues long. J gave up 5 bases and V 1 base, and 6 bases lay outside the gene matches. CDR3 in amino acids: CASSLSGTGPNEQYF. The CDR3 DNA reads TGTGCCAGCAGTTTATCCGGGACAGGGCCCAACGAGCAGTACTTC.

The chain carries TRBV6-5 and TRBJ2-5; TRBD1 aligns across 7 bases. The CDR3 runs 14 residues. Germline CDR1 is MNHEY and CDR2 is SVGAGI. The ends lost 5 bases at V and 4 bases at J; junction bases unmatched: 7. In nucleotides, the CDR3 is TGTGCCAGCAGTAACCGACAGGGCAGAGAGACCCAGTACTTC. Translating it yields CASSNRQGRETQYF.

V usage is TRBV7-8 and J usage is TRBJ1-4, with a tentative D call TRBD1 (5 bases). The CDR3 is 16 residues long. Trimming pared 4 bases from V and 5 bases from J, leaving 17 bases between. The germline CDR1 and CDR2 sequences are SGHVS and FQNEAQ. The CDR3 bases are TGTGCCAGCAGCTGGAATCCGGGACTGTCGAATGAAAAACTGTTTTTT. Its protein product is CASSWNPGLSNEKLFF.

This sequence joins TRBV2 and TRBJ2-2; D gene uncertain. The V end was cut by 6 bases, the J end by 0 bases, with 11 bases between. CDR1 and CDR2 (germline): SNHLY, FYNNEI. The CDR3 is 15 amino acids. Written as DNA, the CDR3 is TGTGCCAGCAGAGGTAGCAGTACGAACACCGGGGAGCTGTTTTTT. As protein: CASRGSSTNTGELFF.

This clone was detected once. V usage is TRBV27 and J usage is TRBJ2-1; 10 nucleotides agree with TRBD2. J lost 8 bases, V lost 2 bases, and 3 bases had no gene match. The CDR3 is 14 residues long. Germline lookup yields CDR1 MNHEY and CDR2 SMNVEV (reference sequence). CDR3 loop: CASSLLAGADEQFF. Here the CDR3 DNA reads TGTGCCAGCAGTTTACTAGCGGGAGCTGATGAGCAGTTCTTC.

This chain connects TRBV13 to TRBJ2-7; 13 nucleotides match TRBD2. V lost 2 bases to trimming and J lost 3 bases; unmatched junction nucleotides: 4. The CDR3 length is 16 residues. Germline assignment: CDR1 PRHDT and CDR2 FYEKMQ (reference sequence). The CDR3: CASSLRTSGSSYEQYF. As DNA, the CDR3 is TGTGCCAGCAGCTTAAGGACTAGCGGGAGTAGCTACGAGCAGTACTTC.

This clone has a single count. The chain uses TRBV29-1 and TRBJ2-1; 11 bases map to TRBD2. Germline V gene sequence: CDR1 SQVTM, CDR2 ANQGSEA. Trimming at V came to 7 bases and at J to 0 bases, leaving 5 bases not matched to a gene. The CDR3 loop spans 15 amino acids. CDR3: CSGFGLAGSYNEQFF. In DNA, the CDR3 is TGCAGCGGATTCGGACTAGCGGGCTCCTACAATGAGCAGTTCTTC.

The gene calls are TRBV4-1 and TRBJ1-5; D is unresolved. The CDR3 spans 16 residues. Trimming cost V 0 bases and J 5 bases, with 14 bases left between them. Per germline, CDR1 MGHRA and CDR2 YSYEKL. The CDR3 nucleotides read TGCGCCAGCAGCCAAGATACGGAGGGCGAAGATCAGCCCCAGCATTTT. Translation gives CASSQDTEGEDQPQHF.

V gene TRBV7-6 combines with J gene TRBJ2-5, with D possibly TRBD1 on 6 matching bases. The CDR3 is 15 residues long. Trimming cost V 5 bases and J 1 base, with 14 bases left between them. Germline values: CDR1 SGHVS, CDR2 FNYEAQ. For the CDR3, the DNA is TGTGCCAGCAGCCTTGGGGGCTTCCTCCAAGAGACCCAGTACTTC. Translation gives CASSLGGFLQETQYF.

This clone appeared a few times. Other nucleotide sequences in the sample specify the same CDR3. The chain links TRBV6-6 to TRBJ1-2; D is unresolved. The germline V gene has CDR1 MNHNY and CDR2 SVGAGI (reference sequence). The CDR3 extends over 13 amino acids. Trimming pared 2 bases from V and 7 bases from J, leaving 11 bases between. The CDR3 here is CASSYEGGSGYTF. CDR3 coding DNA: TGTGCCAGCAGTTACGAGGGTGGAAGTGGCTACACCTTC.

V is TRBV6-6 and J is TRBJ2-1; D gene uncertain. Germline CDR1 reads MNHNY; CDR2 reads SVGAGI (reference sequence). V was shortened by 2 bases and J by 7 bases, with 6 bases between the two germline ends. This CDR3 is 12 amino acids long. In DNA form, the CDR3 reads TGTGCCAGCAGTTACGTACGGAATGAGCAGTTCTTC. Its translation: CASSYVRNEQFF.